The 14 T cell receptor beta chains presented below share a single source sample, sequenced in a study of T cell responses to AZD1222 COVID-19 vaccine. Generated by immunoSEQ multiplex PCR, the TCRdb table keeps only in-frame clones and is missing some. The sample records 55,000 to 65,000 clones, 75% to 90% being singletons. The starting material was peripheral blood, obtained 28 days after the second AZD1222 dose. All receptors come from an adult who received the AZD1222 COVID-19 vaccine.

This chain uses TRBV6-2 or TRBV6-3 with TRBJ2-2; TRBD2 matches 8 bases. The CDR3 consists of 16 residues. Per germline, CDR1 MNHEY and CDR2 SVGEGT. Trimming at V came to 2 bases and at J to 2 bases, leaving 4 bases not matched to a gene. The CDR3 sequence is CASSYGGGTNTGELFF. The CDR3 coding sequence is TGTGCCAGCAGTTACGGCGGGGGGACAAACACCGGGGAGCTGTTTTTT.

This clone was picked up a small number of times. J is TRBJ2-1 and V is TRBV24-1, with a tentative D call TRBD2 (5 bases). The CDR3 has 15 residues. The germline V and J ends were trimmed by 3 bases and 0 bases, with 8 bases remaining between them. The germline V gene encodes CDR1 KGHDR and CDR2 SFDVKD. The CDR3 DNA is TGTGCCACCAGTGATATGAGGGACTCCTACAATGAGCAGTTCTTC. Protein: CATSDMRDSYNEQFF.

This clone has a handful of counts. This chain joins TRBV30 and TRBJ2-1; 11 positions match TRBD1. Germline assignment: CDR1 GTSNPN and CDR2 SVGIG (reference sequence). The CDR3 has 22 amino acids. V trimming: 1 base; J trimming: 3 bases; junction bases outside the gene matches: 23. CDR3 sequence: CAWSDPPWLGQGAKWGYNEQFF. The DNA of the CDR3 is TGTGCCTGGAGTGACCCCCCCTGGCTTGGACAGGGGGCGAAGTGGGGCTACAATGAGCAGTTCTTC.

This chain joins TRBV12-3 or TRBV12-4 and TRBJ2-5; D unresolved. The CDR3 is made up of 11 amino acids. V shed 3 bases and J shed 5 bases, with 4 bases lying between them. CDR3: CASSFSETQYF. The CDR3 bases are TGTGCCAGCAGTTTCAGTGAGACCCAGTACTTC.

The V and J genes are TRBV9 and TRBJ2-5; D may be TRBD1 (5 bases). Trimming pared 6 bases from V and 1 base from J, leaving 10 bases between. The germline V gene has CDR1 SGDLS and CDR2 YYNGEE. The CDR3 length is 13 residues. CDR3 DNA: TGTGCCAGCAATGGGGCCGGCCAAGAGACCCAGTACTTC. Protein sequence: CASNGAGQETQYF.

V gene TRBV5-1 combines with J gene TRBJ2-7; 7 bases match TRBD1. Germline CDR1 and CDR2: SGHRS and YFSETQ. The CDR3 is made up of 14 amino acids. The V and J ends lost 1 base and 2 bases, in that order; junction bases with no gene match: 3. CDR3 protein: CASSLNRGTYEQYF. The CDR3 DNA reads TGCGCCAGCAGCTTGAACAGGGGTACCTACGAGCAGTACTTC.

The CDR3 DNA reads as TGTGCCAGCAGCCCCGGACTAGCGGGAGCTTCCAATGAGCAGTTCTTC. Encoded protein: CASSPGLAGASNEQFF. V and J are TRBV7-8 and TRBJ2-1; TRBD2 aligns across 13 bases. Germline values: CDR1 SGHVS, CDR2 FQNEAQ. The CDR3 length is 16 residues. Unmatched junction bases numbered 7, after V lost 5 bases and J lost 6 bases.

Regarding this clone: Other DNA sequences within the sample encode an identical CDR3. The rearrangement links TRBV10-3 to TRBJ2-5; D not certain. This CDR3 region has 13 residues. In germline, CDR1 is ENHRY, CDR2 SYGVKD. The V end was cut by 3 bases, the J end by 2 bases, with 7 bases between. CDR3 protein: CAISDSNQETQYF. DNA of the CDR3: TGTGCCATCAGTGATTCAAATCAAGAGACCCAGTACTTC.

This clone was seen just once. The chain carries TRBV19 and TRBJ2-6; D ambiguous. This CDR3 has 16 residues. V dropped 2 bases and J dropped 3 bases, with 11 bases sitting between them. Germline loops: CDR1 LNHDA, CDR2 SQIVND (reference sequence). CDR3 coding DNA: TGTGCCAGTAGTATATCTGGTGCAGTTGGGGCCAACGTCCTGACTTTC. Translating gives CASSISGAVGANVLTF.

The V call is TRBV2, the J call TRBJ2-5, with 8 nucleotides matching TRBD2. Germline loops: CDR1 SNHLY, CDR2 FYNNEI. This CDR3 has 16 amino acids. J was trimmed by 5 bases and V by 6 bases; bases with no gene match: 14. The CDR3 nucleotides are TGTGCCAGCAGGTTTCCGGGAGGGACCACCAGGGAGACCCAGTACTTC. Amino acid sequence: CASRFPGGTTRETQYF.

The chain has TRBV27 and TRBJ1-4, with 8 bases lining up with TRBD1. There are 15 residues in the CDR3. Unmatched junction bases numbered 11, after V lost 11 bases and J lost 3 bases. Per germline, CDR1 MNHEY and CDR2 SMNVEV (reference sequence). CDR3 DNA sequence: TGTGCCTCCCGACTGCAGGGGGCCCCTAATGAAAAACTGTTTTTT. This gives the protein CASRLQGAPNEKLFF. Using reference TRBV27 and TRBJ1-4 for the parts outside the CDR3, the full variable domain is EAQVTQNPRYLITVTGKKLTVTCSQNMNHEYMSWYRQDPGLGLRQIYYSMNVEVTDKGDVPEGYKVSRKEKRNFPLILESPSPNQTSLYFCASRLQGAPNEKLFFGSGTQLSVL.

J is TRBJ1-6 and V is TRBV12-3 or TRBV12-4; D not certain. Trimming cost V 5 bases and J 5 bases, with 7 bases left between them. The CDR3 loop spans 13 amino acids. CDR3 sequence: CASSPQDNSPLHF. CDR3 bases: TGTGCCAGCAGTCCCCAGGATAATTCACCCCTCCACTTT.

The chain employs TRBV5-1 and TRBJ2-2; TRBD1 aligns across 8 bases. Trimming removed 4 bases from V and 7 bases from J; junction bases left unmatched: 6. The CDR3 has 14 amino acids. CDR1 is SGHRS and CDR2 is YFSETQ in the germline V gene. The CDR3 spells CASSGQGFDGELFF. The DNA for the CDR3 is TGCGCCAGCAGCGGACAGGGTTTTGACGGGGAGCTGTTTTTT.

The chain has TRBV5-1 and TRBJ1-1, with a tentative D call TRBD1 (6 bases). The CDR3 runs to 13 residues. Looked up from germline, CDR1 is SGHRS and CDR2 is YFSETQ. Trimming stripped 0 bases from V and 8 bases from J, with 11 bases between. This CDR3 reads CASSLVWTEEAFF. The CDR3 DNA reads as TGCGCCAGCAGCTTGGTATGGACAGAAGAAGCTTTCTTT.